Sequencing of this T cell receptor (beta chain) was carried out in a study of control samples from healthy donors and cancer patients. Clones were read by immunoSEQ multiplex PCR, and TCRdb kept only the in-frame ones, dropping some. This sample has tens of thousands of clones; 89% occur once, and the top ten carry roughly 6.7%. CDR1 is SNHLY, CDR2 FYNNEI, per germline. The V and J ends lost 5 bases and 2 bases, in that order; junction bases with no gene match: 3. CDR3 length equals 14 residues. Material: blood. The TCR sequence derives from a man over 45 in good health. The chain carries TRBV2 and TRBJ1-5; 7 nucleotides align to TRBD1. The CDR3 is CASSKQGGNQPQHF. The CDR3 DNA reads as TGTGCCAGCAGTAAGCAGGGGGGCAATCAGCCCCAGCATTTT.